This T cell receptor beta chain was documented in a study of response to subunit inactivated influenza vaccine. From the RT-PCR reads, TCRdb called clonotypes with MiXCR, one entry per CDR3 protein. Counted here are 700,000 to 900,000 distinct CDR3 sequences, around 20% occurring once; the ten biggest clones make up 10%. Findings and limits, study-wide: The authors offered the suggestion that each seasonal influenza vaccination recruits few new T cells.

Only a few counts were recorded for this clonotype. The antigen is not known. V gave up 3 bases and J gave up 0 bases; unmatched junction bases: 9. This CDR3 has 17 residues. In germline, CDR1 is DFQATT, CDR2 SNEGSKA (reference sequence). The chain has TRBV20-1 and TRBJ2-1; TRBD2 matches at 9 bases. The origin of this receptor is a man aged 50 to 59 who received an inactivated influenza vaccine. The input for sequencing was PBMCs from blood, taken 4 to 6 days after vaccination. The CDR3 nucleotides read TGCAGTGCTAGTGGGGCGGGGGGGCCCGGCTCCTACAATGAGCAGTTCTTC. Its translation is CSASGAGGPGSYNEQFF.